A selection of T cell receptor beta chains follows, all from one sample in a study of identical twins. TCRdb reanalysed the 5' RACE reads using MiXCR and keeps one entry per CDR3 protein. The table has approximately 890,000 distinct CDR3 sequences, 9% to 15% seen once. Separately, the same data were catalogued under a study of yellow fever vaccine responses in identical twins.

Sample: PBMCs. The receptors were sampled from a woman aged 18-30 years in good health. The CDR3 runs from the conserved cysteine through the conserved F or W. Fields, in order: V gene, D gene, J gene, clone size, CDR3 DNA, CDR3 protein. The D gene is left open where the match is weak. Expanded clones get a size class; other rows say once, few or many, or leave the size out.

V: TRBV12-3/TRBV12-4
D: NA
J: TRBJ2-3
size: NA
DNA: TGTGCCAGCAGTTCCCACGCGGAAGAGGGGCAGTATTTT
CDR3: CASSSHAEEGQYF

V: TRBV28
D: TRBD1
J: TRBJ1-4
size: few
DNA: TGTGCCAGCAGTTTAACCGGGACAGGAGAAAAACTGTTTTTT
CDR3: CASSLTGTGEKLFF

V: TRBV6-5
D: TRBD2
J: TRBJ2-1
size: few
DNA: TGTGCCAGCAGTTTCAATTCCTTAGCGGGGGCCACCTTAGAGCAGTTCTTC
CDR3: CASSFNSLAGATLEQFF

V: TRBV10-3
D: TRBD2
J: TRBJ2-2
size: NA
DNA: TGTGCCATCAGTCCTAGCGGGGGCCCGAACACCGGGGAGCTGTTTTTT
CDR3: CAISPSGGPNTGELFF

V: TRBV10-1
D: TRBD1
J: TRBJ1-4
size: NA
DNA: TGCGCCAGCAGTGAGACCGGGACAGGCAATGAAAAACTGTTTTTT
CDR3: CASSETGTGNEKLFF

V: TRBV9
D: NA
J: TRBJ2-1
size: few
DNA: TGTGCCAGCAGCGCAGTAGGGGGCTCCTACAATGAGCAGTTCTTC
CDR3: CASSAVGGSYNEQFF

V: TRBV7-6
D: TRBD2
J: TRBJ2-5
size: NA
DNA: TGTGCCAGCAGCTTAGGCCCAGCGGGAGTTGGAGAGACCCAGTACTTC
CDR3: CASSLGPAGVGETQYF

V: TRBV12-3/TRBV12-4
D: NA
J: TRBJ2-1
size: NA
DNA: TGTGCCAGCAGACTCCGGGAGTTTAGATACAATGAGCAGTTCTTC
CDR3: CASRLREFRYNEQFF

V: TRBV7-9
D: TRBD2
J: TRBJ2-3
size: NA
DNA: TGTGCCAGCAGCCCGCCGGGACTAGCGGACACAGATACGCAGTATTTT
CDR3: CASSPPGLADTDTQYF

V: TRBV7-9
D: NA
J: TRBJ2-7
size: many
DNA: TGTGCCAGCAGCTCCGGGAACTACGAGCAGTACTTC
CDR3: CASSSGNYEQYF

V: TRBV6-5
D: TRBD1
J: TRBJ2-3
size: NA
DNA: TGTGCCAGCAGTACTCGGGACAGGGTTGTAGATACGCAGTATTTT
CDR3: CASSTRDRVVDTQYF

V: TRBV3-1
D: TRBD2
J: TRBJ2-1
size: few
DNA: TGTGCCAGCAGCCCTGCCGCCGGGACTAGCGGGGGGCGTAAATACAATGAGCAGTTCTTC
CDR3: CASSPAAGTSGGRKYNEQFF

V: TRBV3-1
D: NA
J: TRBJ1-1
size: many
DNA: TGTGCCAGCAGCCAAGGTCAGGGGTTGAACACTGAAGCTTTCTTT
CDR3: CASSQGQGLNTEAFF

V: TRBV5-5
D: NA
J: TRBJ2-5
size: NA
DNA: TGTGCCAGCAGCTTGACTCCCCACCGGGAAGAGACCCAGTACTTC
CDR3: CASSLTPHREETQYF

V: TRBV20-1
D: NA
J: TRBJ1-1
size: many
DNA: TGCAGTGCTAGATCCCGAACCCCGGACACCCCGAAGGGGAACACTGAAGCTTTCTTT
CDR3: CSARSRTPDTPKGNTEAFF

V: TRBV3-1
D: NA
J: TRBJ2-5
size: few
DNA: TGTGCCAGCAGCCAATCCGGGAGTCGGGAGACCCAGTACTTC
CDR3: CASSQSGSRETQYF

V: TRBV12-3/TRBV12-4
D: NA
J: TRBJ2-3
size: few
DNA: TGTGCCAGCAGTTTTGAACAGCCCTCGGATACGCAGTATTTT
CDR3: CASSFEQPSDTQYF

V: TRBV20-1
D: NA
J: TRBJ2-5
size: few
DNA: TGCAGTGCTCCAAATAAGAGGGCAGAACCTAAAGAGACCCAGTACTTC
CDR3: CSAPNKRAEPKETQYF

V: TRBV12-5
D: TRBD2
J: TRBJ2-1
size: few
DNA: TGTGCTAGTGGTTTGACCCGCCTGGCGGGAGGTTCCAATGAGCAGTTCTTC
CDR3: CASGLTRLAGGSNEQFF

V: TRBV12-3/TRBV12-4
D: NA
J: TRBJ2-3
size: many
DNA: TGTGCCAGCACCCGAGGGAGCGGGCCCGATTACACAGATACGCAGTATTTT
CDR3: CASTRGSGPDYTDTQYF

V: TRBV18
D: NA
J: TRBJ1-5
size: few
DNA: TGTGCCAGCTCACCAGGGAGTACCGGTCAGCCCCAGCATTTT
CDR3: CASSPGSTGQPQHF

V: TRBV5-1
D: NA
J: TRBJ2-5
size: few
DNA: TGCGCCAGCAGCTCCTTGGGGGGTAAGCAAGAGACCCAGTACTTC
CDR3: CASSSLGGKQETQYF

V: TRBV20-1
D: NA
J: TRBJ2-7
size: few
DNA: TGCAGTGCTGGGGACCTGGTGGGTTACGAGCAGTACTTC
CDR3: CSAGDLVGYEQYF

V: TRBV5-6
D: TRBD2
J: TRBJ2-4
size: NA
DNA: TGTGCCAGGAGTCATAGCGGGAACATTCAGTACTTC
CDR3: CARSHSGNIQYF

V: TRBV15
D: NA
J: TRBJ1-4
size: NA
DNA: TGTGCCACCAGGGGGGGGGGAACCCCAAATGAAAAACTGTTTTTT
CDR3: CATRGGGTPNEKLFF

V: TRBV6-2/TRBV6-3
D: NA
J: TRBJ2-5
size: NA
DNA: TGTGCCAGCAGAAACCTCAGGGGAGAGACCCAGTACTTC
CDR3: CASRNLRGETQYF

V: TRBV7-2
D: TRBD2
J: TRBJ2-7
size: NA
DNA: TGTGCCAGCAGCTTTGTCGGGGGGTTCACCTACGAGCAGTACTTC
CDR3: CASSFVGGFTYEQYF

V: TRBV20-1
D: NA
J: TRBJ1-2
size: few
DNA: TGCAGTGCTAACGGTGAAAACTATGGCTACACCTTC
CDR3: CSANGENYGYTF

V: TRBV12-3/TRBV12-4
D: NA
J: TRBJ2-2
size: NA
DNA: TGTGCCAGCAGTTCCCGATTAACGAGGGGGACGAACACCGGGGAGCTGTTTTTT
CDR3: CASSSRLTRGTNTGELFF

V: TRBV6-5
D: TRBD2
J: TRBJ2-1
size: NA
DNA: TGTGCCAGCAGTTATACCGGACTAGCGAACAATGAGCAGTTCTTC
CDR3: CASSYTGLANNEQFF

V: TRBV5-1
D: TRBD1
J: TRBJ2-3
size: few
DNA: TGCGCCAGCAGTTCGCGACAGGGGGGGCCCGGAGCGCAGTATTTT
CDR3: CASSSRQGGPGAQYF

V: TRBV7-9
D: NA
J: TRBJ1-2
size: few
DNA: TGTGCCAGCAGGAACACCGGGGCGTCGGACTATGGCTACACCTTC
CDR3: CASRNTGASDYGYTF

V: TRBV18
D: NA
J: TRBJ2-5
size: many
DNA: TGCGCCAGCAGCCCGGGACTCCAAGAGACCCAGTACTTC
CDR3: CASSPGLQETQYF

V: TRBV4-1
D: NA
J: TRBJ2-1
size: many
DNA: TGCGCCAGCAGCCAAGAGAGCTCCTACAATGAGCAGTTCTTC
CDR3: CASSQESSYNEQFF

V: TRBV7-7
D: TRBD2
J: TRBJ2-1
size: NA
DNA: TGTGCCAGCAGCTTAGTGCCCTTAGCGGGGGGGCCTCTGAATGAGCAGTTCTTC
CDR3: CASSLVPLAGGPLNEQFF

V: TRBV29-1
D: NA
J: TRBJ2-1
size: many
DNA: TGCAGCGTCGACCGGTACAATGAGCAGTTCTTC
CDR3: CSVDRYNEQFF

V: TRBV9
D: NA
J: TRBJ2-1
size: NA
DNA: TGTGCCAGCAGCGTAGTCCCCGGGGGCAATGAGCAGTTCTTC
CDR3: CASSVVPGGNEQFF

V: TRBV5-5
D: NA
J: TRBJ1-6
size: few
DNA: TGTGCCAGCAGCTTATTGGGGGCAACCAATAATTCACCCCTCCACTTT
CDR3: CASSLLGATNNSPLHF

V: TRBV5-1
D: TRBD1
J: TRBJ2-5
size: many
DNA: TGTGCCAGCAGCCTGGGACAGGGGGTAGAGACCCAGTACTTC
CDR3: CASSLGQGVETQYF

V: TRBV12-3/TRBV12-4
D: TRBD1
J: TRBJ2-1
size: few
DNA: TGTGCCAGCAGCGGACAGGAGGCCTACAATGAGCAGTTCTTC
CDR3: CASSGQEAYNEQFF

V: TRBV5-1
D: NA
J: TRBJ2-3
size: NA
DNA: TGCGCCAGCAGCTTGGAAGGTAGGGCGACAGATACGCAGTATTTT
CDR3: CASSLEGRATDTQYF

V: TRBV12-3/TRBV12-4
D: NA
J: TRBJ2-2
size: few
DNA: TGTGCCAGCAGTTTTTCCCCAATTGGGGAGCTGTTTTTT
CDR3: CASSFSPIGELFF

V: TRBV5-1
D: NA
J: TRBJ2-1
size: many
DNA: TGCGCCAGCAGCCCAACGAGGATCAATGAGCAGTTCTTC
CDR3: CASSPTRINEQFF

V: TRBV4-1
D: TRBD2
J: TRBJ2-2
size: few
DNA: TGCGCCAGCAGCCAAGGACTAGCGGGAGTCGGGGAGCTGTTTTTT
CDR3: CASSQGLAGVGELFF

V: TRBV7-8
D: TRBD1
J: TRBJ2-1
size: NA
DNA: TGTGCCAGCAGCAGAAACCGGGACAGCTACGACAATGAGCAGTTCTTC
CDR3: CASSRNRDSYDNEQFF

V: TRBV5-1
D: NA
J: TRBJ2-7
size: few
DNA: TGCGCCAGTCATCCCGGGGCAGGGCCCTACGAGCAGTACTTC
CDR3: CASHPGAGPYEQYF

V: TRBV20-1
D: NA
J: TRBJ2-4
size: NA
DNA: TGCAGTGCTGGGGGCCTCGCGAACATTCAGTACTTC
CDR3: CSAGGLANIQYF

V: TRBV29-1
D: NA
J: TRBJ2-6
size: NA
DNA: TGCAGCGCCCAACACCGAACCCGCTCCTCTGGGGCCAACGTCCTGACTTTC
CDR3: CSAQHRTRSSGANVLTF

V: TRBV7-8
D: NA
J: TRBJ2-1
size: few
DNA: TGTGCCAGCAGTTGGGACCCCAAGGGGCCACTAAACAATGAGCAGTTCTTC
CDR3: CASSWDPKGPLNNEQFF

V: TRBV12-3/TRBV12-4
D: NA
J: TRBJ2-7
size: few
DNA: TGTGCCAGCAGTTTAAAGGCGGTCCTACGGGAGCAGTACTTC
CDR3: CASSLKAVLREQYF

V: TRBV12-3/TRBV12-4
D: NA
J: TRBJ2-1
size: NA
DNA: TGTGCCAGCAGTTTGTTCGGGGATGAGCAGTTCTTC
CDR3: CASSLFGDEQFF

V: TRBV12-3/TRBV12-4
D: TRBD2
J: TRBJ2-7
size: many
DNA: TGTGCCAGCACCCCGGGACTAGCAGACGAGCAGTACTTC
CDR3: CASTPGLADEQYF

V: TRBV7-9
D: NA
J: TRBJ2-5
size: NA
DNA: TGTGCCAGCAGCCGCGCCCCAGAGGAGACCCAGTACTTC
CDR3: CASSRAPEETQYF

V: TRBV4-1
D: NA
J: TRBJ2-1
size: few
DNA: TGCGCCAGCAGTCGCGCTAGAGATGAGCAGTTCTTC
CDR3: CASSRARDEQFF

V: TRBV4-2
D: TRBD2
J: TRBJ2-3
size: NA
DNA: TGTGCCAGCAGCCAAGGGGGGCTAGCGGGATACACAGATACGCAGTATTTT
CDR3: CASSQGGLAGYTDTQYF

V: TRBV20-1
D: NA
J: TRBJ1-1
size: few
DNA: TGCAGTGCTTGGACCCGAAGCGAAGCTTTCTTT
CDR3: CSAWTRSEAFF

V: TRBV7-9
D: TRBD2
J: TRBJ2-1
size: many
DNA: TGTGCCAGCAGCCAACTCCTAGCGGATGAGCAGTTCTTC
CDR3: CASSQLLADEQFF

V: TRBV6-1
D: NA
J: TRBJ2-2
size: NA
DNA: TGTGCCAGCAAAACAGGGGAGGGGCACGGGGAGCTGTTTTTT
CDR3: CASKTGEGHGELFF

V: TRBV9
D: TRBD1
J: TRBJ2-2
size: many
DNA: TGTGCCAGCACCCCGGGACAGGGGCTCACCGGGGAGCTGTTTTTT
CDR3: CASTPGQGLTGELFF

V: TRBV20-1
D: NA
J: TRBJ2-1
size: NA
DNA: TGCAGTGCCCAGGTTAACAATGAGCAGTTCTTC
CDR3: CSAQVNNEQFF